A single sample is the source of the 28 T cell receptor beta chains below, sequenced in a study of blood T cell repertoires in COVID-19. Libraries were prepared by immunoSEQ multiplex PCR; TCRdb keeps only in-frame clonotypes and omits some of them. The sample consists of 200,000 to 250,000 clones, around 81% of them appearing once. The sequenced material came from peripheral blood. Every receptor here comes from an elderly woman with COVID-19, enrolled during active disease.

This chain joins TRBV9 and TRBJ2-3, with TRBD2 matching over 7 bases. The germline V gene has CDR1 SGDLS and CDR2 YYNGEE. CDR3 length: 15 residues. The junction had 9 bases not matched to a gene; V was cut back by 3 bases and J by 5 bases. This CDR3 reads CASSAWGGGGDTQYF. The CDR3 coding sequence is TGTGCCAGCAGCGCTTGGGGCGGGGGTGGAGATACGCAGTATTTT.

The rearrangement uses TRBV5-1 and TRBJ2-5; 9 bases agree with TRBD2. V gave up 3 bases and J gave up 1 base; unmatched junction bases: 1. Looked up from germline, CDR1 is SGHRS and CDR2 is YFSETQ. The CDR3 extends over 14 amino acids. CDR3 residues: CASSSLAGQETQYF. The CDR3 bases are TGCGCCAGCAGCTCACTAGCGGGCCAAGAGACCCAGTACTTC.

The J gene is TRBJ1-2, the V gene TRBV2; TRBD1 matches at 7 bases. Germline loops: CDR1 SNHLY, CDR2 FYNNEI. V lost 5 bases, J lost 4 bases, and 7 bases stayed unmatched. This CDR3 has 14 residues. The CDR3 DNA reads as TGTGCCAGCAGTTCACAGGGGTCTAGCTATGGCTACACCTTC. Its protein product is CASSSQGSSYGYTF.

Turning to this clone: Other DNA sequences from this sample encode an identical CDR3 as well. The V and J genes are TRBV18 and TRBJ1-1; 9 bases fit TRBD1. Trimming took 3 bases from V and 6 from J; bases not matched to a gene: 2. This CDR3 is built from 13 residues. The V gene's germline CDR1 is KGHSH and CDR2 LQKENI. This chain's CDR3 is CASSPGQGPEAFF. CDR3 nucleotide sequence: TGTGCCAGCTCACCGGGACAGGGCCCTGAAGCTTTCTTT.

The chain employs TRBV7-9 and TRBJ2-1; TRBD2 matches at 14 bases. CDR3 length equals 18 residues. Germline trimming cut 1 base from V and 3 bases from J; bases unmatched to any gene: 5. Looked up from germline, CDR1 is SEHNR and CDR2 is FQNEAQ (reference sequence). CDR3 coding DNA: TGTGCCAGCAGCTTAGAGTTAGGACTAGCGGGGGGCTACAATGAGCAGTTCTTC. Residues: CASSLELGLAGGYNEQFF.

The J gene is TRBJ2-7, the V gene TRBV6-5; D possibly corresponds to TRBD1 (5 bases). Germline values: CDR1 MNHEY, CDR2 SVGAGI. This CDR3 is built from 13 residues. V was pared by 6 bases and J by 2 bases, with 11 bases between. Written as DNA, the CDR3 is TGTGCCAGCAGGGGGCAGGATACCTACGAGCAGTACTTC. It specifies CASRGQDTYEQYF.

This chain links TRBV4-1 with TRBJ2-7; D unresolved. V lost 2 bases and J lost 2, with 16 bases in between. This CDR3 has 16 residues. Germline CDR1 is MGHRA and CDR2 is YSYEKL. The CDR3 here is CASSQSIRVPAYEQYF. CDR3 nucleotides: TGCGCCAGCAGCCAATCCATCCGGGTCCCAGCCTACGAGCAGTACTTC.

The CDR3 DNA reads as TGTGCCAGCAGTTACATGGGCCATGAATCGATGAACACTGAAGCTTTCTTT. This codes for CASSYMGHESMNTEAFF. V and J are TRBV6-7 and TRBJ1-1, with D hard to call. TRBV6-7 is reported as an ORF; its role is uncertain. V was clipped by 2 bases and J by 0 bases, with 16 bases between them. CDR3 length: 17 residues.

V is TRBV5-1 and J is TRBJ2-7; D perhaps matches TRBD2 (6 bases). The CDR3 length is 13 residues. V lost 2 bases to trimming and J lost 6 bases, with 12 bases between them. Germline CDR1 SGHRS, CDR2 YFSETQ. CDR3 amino acids: CASSFFGGREQYF. As DNA, the CDR3 is TGCGCCAGCAGCTTTTTCGGAGGGCGCGAGCAGTACTTC.

The J gene is TRBJ2-5, the V gene TRBV5-4; 11 bases are shared with TRBD1. In germline, CDR1 is SGHNT, CDR2 YYREEE (reference sequence). This CDR3 is built from 14 residues. Trimming at V came to 3 bases and at J to 5 bases, leaving 3 bases not matched to a gene. DNA for the CDR3: TGTGCCAGCAGCTGGGACAGGGGGAGGGAGACCCAGTACTTC. Amino acid sequence: CASSWDRGRETQYF.

This clone has just one count. This chain uses TRBV28 with TRBJ1-4; no firm D call. CDR3 length equals 15 residues. V lost 1 base and J 6 bases, leaving 12 bases between the germline ends. Germline V gene sequence: CDR1 MDHEN, CDR2 SYDVKM. This CDR3 is CASSLSYDSDEKLFF. The DNA of the CDR3 is TGTGCCAGCAGTTTATCGTACGATTCAGATGAAAAACTGTTTTTT.

The V gene is TRBV7-9, the J gene TRBJ1-2; 9 bases map to TRBD1. The V segment lost 1 base and the J segment 6 bases; nucleotides outside the gene matches: 3. The CDR3 length is 14 residues. Germline V gene lookup returns CDR1 SEHNR and CDR2 FQNEAQ (reference sequence). CDR3 bases: TGTGCCAGCAGCTTAGACAGGGGGCAGAATGGCTACACCTTC. It specifies CASSLDRGQNGYTF.

The chain joins TRBV15 to TRBJ1-2; the D is unclear. From germline, CDR1 is LNHNV and CDR2 YYDKDF (reference sequence). CDR3 size: 17 residues. V lost 0 bases and J lost 4, with 18 bases in between. This CDR3 is CATSRDPREGSLYGYTF. Written as DNA, the CDR3 is TGTGCCACCAGCAGAGATCCGAGGGAAGGGAGCCTCTATGGCTACACCTTC.

V is TRBV27 and J is TRBJ2-1; tentative D call: TRBD2 (5 bases). Germline V lookup: CDR1 MNHEY, CDR2 SMNVEV (reference sequence). The CDR3 is made up of 15 amino acids. Trimming pared 2 bases from V and 1 base from J, leaving 9 bases between. CDR3 sequence: CASSLAGTSYNEQFF. The CDR3 nucleotides are TGTGCCAGCAGTTTAGCGGGCACGTCCTACAATGAGCAGTTCTTC.

This clone has a single count. The chain carries TRBV7-9 and TRBJ2-1; D is ambiguous. CDR3 length equals 13 residues. CDR1 is SEHNR and CDR2 is FQNEAQ in the germline V gene (reference sequence). V lost 4 bases to trimming and J lost 5 bases, with 9 bases between them. In DNA, the CDR3 is TGTGCCAGCAGCTCAGACTTTAACAATGAGCAGTTCTTC. It specifies CASSSDFNNEQFF.

This clone was seen only a few times. The J gene is TRBJ1-6, the V gene TRBV30, with 9 bases aligning to TRBD1. The CDR3 length is 18 residues. V lost 3 bases, J lost 1 base, and 10 bases stayed unmatched. Germline loops: CDR1 GTSNPN, CDR2 SVGIG (reference sequence). The CDR3: CAWSTPTGGVSYNSPLHF. CDR3 nucleotides: TGTGCCTGGAGCACTCCGACAGGGGGTGTTTCCTATAATTCACCCCTCCACTTT.

The chain uses TRBV5-1 and TRBJ1-5; D is possibly TRBD1 (5 bases). CDR3 length equals 14 residues. V lost 0 bases and J lost 7, with 11 bases in between. Germline assignment: CDR1 SGHRS and CDR2 YFSETQ. The CDR3 loop reads CASSLEGGAQPQHF. The CDR3 region has the DNA TGCGCCAGCAGCTTGGAAGGAGGGGCACAGCCCCAGCATTTT.

This chain joins TRBV28 and TRBJ1-5; TRBD1 might be the D (5 bases). Germline V lookup: CDR1 MDHEN, CDR2 SYDVKM. This CDR3 is 16 amino acids long. Trimming stripped 3 bases from V and 0 bases from J, with 12 bases between. CDR3 residues: CASSFQRGYSNQPQHF. The CDR3 region has the DNA TGTGCCAGCAGTTTTCAACGGGGGTATAGCAATCAGCCCCAGCATTTT.

The chain links TRBV9 to TRBJ1-3, with TRBD1 matching over 7 bases. Germline trimming cut 3 bases from V and 1 base from J; bases unmatched to any gene: 7. Germline V gene data show CDR1 as SGDLS and CDR2 as YYNGEE. This CDR3 has 16 amino acids. For the CDR3, the DNA is TGTGCCAGCAGCGGTTCACAGGGGAGGTCTGGAAACACCATATATTTT. The encoded protein is CASSGSQGRSGNTIYF.

The chain uses TRBV2 and TRBJ1-5; possibly TRBD1 for D (6 bases). The CDR3 totals 15 residues. V was shortened by 5 bases and J by 9 bases, with 20 bases between the two germline ends. The germline gives CDR1 SNHLY, CDR2 FYNNEI. The CDR3 nucleotides are TGTGCCAGCAGTCCTGCCGGGACATACGCGGGGCCCCAGCATTTT. Its translation: CASSPAGTYAGPQHF.

The chain recombines TRBV4-1 with TRBJ1-5; TRBD1 matches at 7 bases. The germline gives CDR1 MGHRA, CDR2 YSYEKL. This CDR3 comprises 16 residues. V gave up 4 bases and J gave up 1 base; unmatched junction bases: 7. CDR3 sequence: CASSPFQQGSNQPQHF. In DNA form, the CDR3 reads TGCGCCAGCAGCCCGTTCCAACAGGGGAGCAATCAGCCCCAGCATTTT.

By share, this clone counts as medium-sized. This chain joins TRBV30 and TRBJ2-7, with D uncertain. The CDR3 extends over 12 amino acids. The V gene lost 2 bases and the J gene lost 1 base, with 6 bases spanning the gap. Per the germline V gene, CDR1 is GTSNPN and CDR2 is SVGIG (reference sequence). CDR3 protein: CAWSRRSYEQYF. The CDR3 DNA is TGTGCCTGGAGTCGTCGGTCCTACGAGCAGTACTTC. The full variable domain, its missing parts supplied by reference TRBV30 and TRBJ2-7, is SQTIHQWPATLVQPVGSPLSLECTVEGTSNPNLYWYRQAAGRGLQLLFYSVGIGQISSEVPQNLSASRPQDRQFILSSKKLLLSDSGFYLCAWSRRSYEQYFGPGTRLTVT.

In this sample, this clone turned up a few times. The chain couples TRBV3-1 (or the pseudogene TRBV3-2) to TRBJ1-1, with D perhaps matching TRBD1 (6 bases). With 4 bases removed from V and 14 bases from J, the gap between germline ends came to 20 bases. Germline-derived CDR1 and CDR2 are LGHDT and YNNKEL (reference sequence). The CDR3 covers 13 residues. The CDR3 loop is CASSPKLVTGAFF. CDR3 in DNA: TGTGCCAGCAGCCCCAAGTTGGTGACAGGAGCCTTCTTT.

V is TRBV18 and J is TRBJ1-3; D is uncertain. The CDR3 is 14 residues long. CDR1 and CDR2 from the germline V gene are KGHSH and LQKENI. Trimming shortened V by 5 bases and J by 6 bases, and 14 bases separated the two germline ends. CDR3 coding DNA: TGTGCCAGCTCATTGGAGCTTTCCCCAAACACCATATATTTT. Residues: CASSLELSPNTIYF. Full variable domain (remainder filled in from reference TRBV18 and TRBJ1-3): NAGVMQNPRHLVRRRGQEARLRCSPMKGHSHVYWYRQLPEEGLKFMVYLQKENIIDESGMPKERFSAEFPKEGPSILRIQQVVRGDSAAYFCASSLELSPNTIYFGEGSWLTVV.

The chain carries TRBV27 and TRBJ1-2; the match to TRBD1 covers 11 bases. The CDR3 extends over 19 amino acids. V lost 1 base to trimming and J lost 7 bases; unmatched junction nucleotides: 17. CDR1 MNHEY and CDR2 SMNVEV come from the germline V gene (reference sequence). The CDR3 loop is CASSLWRGTGGLGAAGYTF. As DNA, the CDR3 is TGTGCCAGCAGTTTATGGCGGGGGACAGGGGGACTCGGGGCTGCTGGCTACACCTTC.

This clone has just one count. This chain uses TRBV29-1 with TRBJ2-7; D might be TRBD1 (6 bases). CDR3 length: 13 residues. The germline V and J ends were trimmed by 6 bases and 5 bases, with 17 bases remaining between them. Germline CDR1 and CDR2: SQVTM and ANQGSEA. DNA of the CDR3: TGCAGCGTAGCCCCAGGGGTGGGCGACGAGCAGTACTTC. Amino acids: CSVAPGVGDEQYF.

The sample holds one count of this clone. The gene calls are TRBV2 and TRBJ1-3, with D maybe TRBD1 (5 bases). The germline V and J ends were trimmed by 8 bases and 5 bases, with 10 bases remaining between them. The length of the CDR3 is 12 residues. CDR1 SNHLY and CDR2 FYNNEI come from the germline V gene. The CDR3 nucleotides are TGTGCCAGCGGGGACTCCCGAAACACCATATATTTT. Translated: CASGDSRNTIYF. Full variable domain (rest looked up from reference TRBV2 and TRBJ1-3): EPEVTQTPSHQVTQMGQEVILRCVPISNHLYFYWYRQILGQKVEFLVSFYNNEISEKSEIFDDQFSVERPDGSNFTLKIRSTKLEDSAMYFCASGDSRNTIYFGEGSWLTVV.

This chain uses TRBV3-1 (or the pseudogene TRBV3-2) with TRBJ1-1; D unresolved. The germline V and J ends were trimmed by 1 base and 6 bases, with 12 bases remaining between them. Germline V CDR1 and CDR2: LGHDT, YNNKEL (reference sequence). The CDR3 has 14 residues. The CDR3 DNA follows: TGTGCCAGCAGCCAAGGACTCCAACGCGCTGAAGCTTTCTTT. The encoded protein is CASSQGLQRAEAFF.